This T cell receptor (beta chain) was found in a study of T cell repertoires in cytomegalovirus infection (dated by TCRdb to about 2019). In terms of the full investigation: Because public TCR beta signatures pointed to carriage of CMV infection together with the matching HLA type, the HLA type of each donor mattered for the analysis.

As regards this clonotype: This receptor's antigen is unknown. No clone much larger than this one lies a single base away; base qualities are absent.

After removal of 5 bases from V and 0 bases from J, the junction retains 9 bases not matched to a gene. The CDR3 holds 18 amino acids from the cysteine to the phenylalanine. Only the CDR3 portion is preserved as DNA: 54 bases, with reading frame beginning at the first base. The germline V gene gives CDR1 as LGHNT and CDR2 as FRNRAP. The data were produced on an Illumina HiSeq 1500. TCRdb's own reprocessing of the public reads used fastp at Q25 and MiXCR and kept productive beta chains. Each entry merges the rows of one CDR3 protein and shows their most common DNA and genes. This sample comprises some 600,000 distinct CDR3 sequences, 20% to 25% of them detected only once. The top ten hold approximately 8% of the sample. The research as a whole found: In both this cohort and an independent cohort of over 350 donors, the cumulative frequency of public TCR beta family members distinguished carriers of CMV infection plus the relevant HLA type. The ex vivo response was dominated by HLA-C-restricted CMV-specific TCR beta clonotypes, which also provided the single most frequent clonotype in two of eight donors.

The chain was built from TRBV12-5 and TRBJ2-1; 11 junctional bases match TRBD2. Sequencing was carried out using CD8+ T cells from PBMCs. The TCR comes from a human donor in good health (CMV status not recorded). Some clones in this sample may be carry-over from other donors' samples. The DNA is TGTGCTAGTGGTGCTTCTAGCGGGGGGCTGAGCTCCTACAATGAGCAGTTCTTC. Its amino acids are CASGASSGGLSSYNEQFF.